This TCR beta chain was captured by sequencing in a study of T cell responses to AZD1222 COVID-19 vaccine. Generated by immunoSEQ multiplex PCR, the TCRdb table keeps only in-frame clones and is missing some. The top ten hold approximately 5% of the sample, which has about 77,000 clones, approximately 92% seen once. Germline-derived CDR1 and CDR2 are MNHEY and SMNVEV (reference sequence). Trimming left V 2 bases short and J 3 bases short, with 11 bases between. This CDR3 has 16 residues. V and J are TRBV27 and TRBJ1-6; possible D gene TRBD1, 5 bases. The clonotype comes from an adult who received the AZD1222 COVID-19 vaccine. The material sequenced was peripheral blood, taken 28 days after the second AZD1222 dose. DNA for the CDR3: TGTGCCAGCAGTTTACGGCAGGGCAACTATAATTCACCCCTCCACTTT. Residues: CASSLRQGNYNSPLHF.